The rows below give T cell receptor beta chains drawn from one sample of a study of beta chain features in type 1 diabetes. The method was immunoSEQ multiplex PCR; TCRdb's version includes in-frame clones alone and lacks a portion of them. The table lists about 900,000 clones, 17% of them singletons. The sample taken for sequencing was naive CD4+ T cells from blood. These receptors were collected from a woman aged 18-30 years in good health. Each CDR3 is given with its conserved first and last residue. D genes are given only for firm matches. The size of a clone is reported for some rows only, either as once, few or many, or as a class for expanded clones.

TRBJ2-7,TRBV15,.,TRBD2,CATSRRAGGNNEQYF,TGTGCCACCAGCAGAAGGGCGGGAGGAAACAACGAGCAGTACTTC
TRBJ2-5,TRBV6-4,few,TRBD1,CASTTVGDRSGETQYF,TGTGCCAGCACCACGGTGGGGGACAGGTCAGGAGAGACCCAGTACTTC
TRBJ2-7,TRBV6-5,.,.,CASSYAGSSYEQYF,TGTGCCAGCAGTTACGCCGGAAGCTCCTACGAGCAGTACTTC
TRBJ2-2,TRBV28,.,TRBD2,CASNAGAYTGELFF,TGTGCCAGCAACGCGGGAGCGTACACCGGGGAGCTGTTTTTT
TRBJ2-2,TRBV7-2,.,TRBD1,CASSVRGQGYAGELFF,TGTGCCAGCAGCGTAAGGGGACAGGGGTACGCCGGGGAGCTGTTTTTT
TRBJ1-5,TRBV15,.,.,CATSDTGPTFNQPQHF,TGTGCCACCAGCGACACGGGACCGACTTTCAATCAGCCCCAGCATTTT
TRBJ2-5,TRBV6-1,.,.,CASSEARRARTGAQYF,TGTGCCAGCAGTGAAGCCCGGAGGGCCCGAACCGGGGCCCAGTACTTC
TRBJ2-3,TRBV6-5,few,.,CASSYRRSTDTQYF,TGTGCCAGCAGTTACAGGCGAAGCACAGATACGCAGTATTTT
TRBJ1-5,TRBV19,.,.,CASTRAGSGQPQHF,TGTGCCAGTACCCGTGCGGGTAGCGGTCAGCCCCAGCATTTT
TRBJ1-3,TRBV6-6,.,TRBD1,CASSGLGTGSGNTIYF,TGTGCCAGCAGTGGCTTAGGGACAGGTTCCGGAAACACCATATATTTT
TRBJ2-7,TRBV25-1,few,TRBD2,CASSPYQSSGRSHEQYF,TGTGCCAGCAGTCCTTATCAATCTAGCGGGAGGTCCCACGAGCAGTACTTC
TRBJ2-3,TRBV29-1,.,TRBD1,CSVARTGGDTQYF,TGCAGCGTTGCTCGTACAGGGGGTGATACGCAGTATTTT
TRBJ1-1,TRBV19,once,TRBD1,CASSIKSGQARIMNTEAFF,TGTGCCAGTAGTATAAAGTCCGGACAGGCTAGAATCATGAACACTGAAGCTTTCTTT
TRBJ2-7,TRBV7-2,.,TRBD1,CASSRGQGVYEQYF,TGTGCCAGCAGCCGGGGACAGGGGGTCTACGAGCAGTACTTC
TRBJ2-6,TRBV28,few,.,CASSFWASGANVLTF,TGTGCCAGCAGTTTTTGGGCCTCTGGGGCCAACGTCCTGACTTTC
TRBJ2-1,TRBV11-2,.,.,CASSLERLVEQFF,TGTGCCAGCAGCTTAGAAAGGTTGGTTGAGCAGTTCTTC
TRBJ2-7,TRBV7-2,.,TRBD2,CASSPAGGYEQYF,TGTGCCAGCAGCCCAGCGGGAGGCTACGAGCAGTACTTC
TRBJ2-1,TRBV10-3,few,TRBD2,CAIKDGTSGSAGEQFF,TGTGCCATCAAGGACGGGACTAGCGGGAGCGCGGGTGAGCAGTTCTTC
TRBJ2-7,TRBV9,.,TRBD1,CASSPRTGPVEQYF,TGTGCCAGCAGCCCAAGGACAGGTCCGGTCGAGCAGTACTTC
TRBJ2-7,TRBV29-1,few,.,CSVARRMSNEQYF,TGCAGCGTTGCTAGGAGGATGAGCAACGAGCAGTACTTC